This entry lists 29 T cell receptor beta chains sequenced from one sample in a study of read filtering for tumor transcriptome and immune sequencing. From approximately 430 ng of RNA, a library with molecular barcoded alpha/delta and beta/gamma adaptors was made. Each CDR3 protein gets one entry after TCRdb re-called the reads with MiXCR. Of 90,000 to 95,000 distinct CDR3 sequences listed, 20% to 25% were seen once; the top ten hold about an eighth. Sequencing input: a population of CD138-negative cells sorted from bone marrow. The receptor source for this set is a donor aged 40 or over with multiple myeloma.

Notes on this clonotype: A much larger clone lies a single base off, so this may be a read error. The V and J genes are TRBV6-1 and TRBJ1-1; no reliable D call. The ends were cut back, 3 bases at V and 5 bases at J, with 10 bases in the middle. The CDR3 covers 13 residues. Germline V gene sequence: CDR1 MNHNS, CDR2 SASEGT. CDR3 protein: CASSEIGRTEAFF. The CDR3 nucleotides read TGTGCCAGCAGTGAGATTGGGAGGACTGAAGCTTTCTTT.

Remarks on this clonotype: This may come from a read error, since a much larger clone is one base off. This chain joins TRBV28 and TRBJ2-5; 8 nucleotides line up with TRBD2. Germline V lookup: CDR1 MDHEN, CDR2 SYDVKM. The CDR3 covers 13 residues. Trimming cost V 4 bases and J 5 bases; bases outside gene matches: 3. The CDR3 region is CASSSGGPETQYF. CDR3 coding DNA: TGTGCCAGCAGTTCGGGGGGGCCGGAGACCCAGTACTTC.

This clonotype has a count of ten or more. The chain combines TRBV6-2 or TRBV6-3 with TRBJ2-1; a weak D match, TRBD2 (6 bases). V lost 8 bases and J 0 bases, leaving 8 bases between the germline ends. Germline V CDR1 and CDR2: MNHEY, SVGEGT. This CDR3 is built from 13 residues. CDR3 DNA: TGTGCCAGCCTGGGGGGCTCCTACAATGAGCAGTTCTTC. This codes for CASLGGSYNEQFF.

The V and J genes are TRBV5-1 and TRBJ2-5; D not certain. The CDR3 is made up of 15 amino acids. Deletions cut 2 bases from V and 5 bases from J, with 16 bases between. Germline CDR1 is SGHRS and CDR2 is YFSETQ. CDR3 in amino acids: CASSLPGLEPETQYF. The CDR3 coding sequence is TGCGCCAGCAGCTTACCCGGGCTGGAGCCGGAGACCCAGTACTTC.

Remarks on this clonotype: A read error is possible here, since a much larger clone lies one base away. This rearrangement joins TRBV7-2 to TRBJ2-1; no firm D call. This CDR3 has 13 residues. Per germline, CDR1 SGHTA and CDR2 FQGNSA. The CDR3 spells CASWASPYDEQFF. CDR3 coding DNA: TGTGCCAGCTGGGCAAGCCCCTACGATGAGCAGTTCTTC. The entire variable domain, with the rest obtained from reference TRBV7-2 and TRBJ2-1, is as follows: GAGVSQSPSNKVTEKGKDVELRCDPISGHTALYWYRQSLGQGLEFLIYFQGNSAPDKSGLPSDRFSAERTGGSVSTLTIQRTQQEDSAVYLCASWASPYDEQFFGPGTRLTVL.

The table lists this clonotype with many counts. V gene TRBV28 combines with J gene TRBJ2-7; no reliable D call. The length of the CDR3 is 11 residues. Trimming took off 8 bases at V and 6 bases at J, with 11 bases between the two ends. Per germline, CDR1 MDHEN and CDR2 SYDVKM. The CDR3 spells CASQTGREQYF. In nucleotides, the CDR3 is TGTGCCAGCCAAACTGGTCGCGAGCAGTACTTC.

This clonotype was seen repeatedly, ten times or more. The chain links TRBV29-1 to TRBJ2-3, with 8 bases that match TRBD1. Germline V CDR1 and CDR2: SQVTM, ANQGSEA. The CDR3 totals 13 residues. V gave up 6 bases and J gave up 5 bases; unmatched junction bases: 7. The CDR3 sequence is CSVRTGSGDTQYF. CDR3 in DNA: TGCAGCGTAAGGACAGGGTCGGGAGATACGCAGTATTTT.

This clonotype was counted ten times or more. The CDR3 coding sequence is TGCAGCGTTCGTAAGGGGGGAGAGACCCAGTACTTC. Translation gives CSVRKGGETQYF. The V and J genes are TRBV29-1 and TRBJ2-5; D may be TRBD1 or TRBD2 (6 bases each). CDR1 SQVTM and CDR2 ANQGSEA come from the germline V gene. V was shortened by 5 bases and J by 4 bases, with 11 bases between the two germline ends. This CDR3 is built from 12 residues.

This clonotype was counted once. The V gene is TRBV11-2, the J gene TRBJ2-1; 12 positions agree with TRBD2. The CDR3 sequence is 16 residues long. Germline-derived CDR1 and CDR2 are SGHAT and FQNNGV. V lost 4 bases, J lost 9 bases, and 10 bases stayed unmatched. Here the CDR3 DNA reads TGTGCCAGCAGCTCCCGACTAGCGGGGGATATGGGTGAGCAGTTCTTC. The encoded protein is CASSSRLAGDMGEQFF.

This clonotype was recorded at least ten times. V and J are TRBV13 and TRBJ2-1; 10 nucleotides match TRBD1. Germline V gene lookup returns CDR1 PRHDT and CDR2 FYEKMQ (reference sequence). With 5 bases clipped from V and 2 bases from J, the junction kept 9 bases outside the gene matches. CDR3 length: 17 amino acids. The CDR3 reads CASSVPGQGITYNEQFF. The CDR3 region has the DNA TGTGCCAGCAGCGTCCCGGGACAGGGGATTACCTACAATGAGCAGTTCTTC. Together with reference TRBV13 and TRBJ2-1, the CDR3 gives the full variable domain: AAGVIQSPRHLIKEKRETATLKCYPIPRHDTVYWYQQGPGQDPQFLISFYEKMQSDKGSIPDRFSAQQFSDYHSELNMSSLELGDSALYFCASSVPGQGITYNEQFFGPGTRLTVL.

This rearrangement joins TRBV24-1 to TRBJ2-5, with D perhaps matching TRBD1 (6 bases). Germline lookup yields CDR1 KGHDR and CDR2 SFDVKD. The CDR3 runs to 15 residues. V was cut by 4 bases and J by 5 bases, with 16 bases left in between. CDR3 nucleotide sequence: TGTGCCACCAGTGACCCAAGACAGGCTGGGGAGACCCAGTACTTC. It encodes CATSDPRQAGETQYF.

This clonotype appeared many times. The chain has TRBV28 and TRBJ2-7; possibly TRBD1 for D (6 bases). The V end lost 11 bases, the J end lost 5 bases, and 13 bases lay between the germline ends. The CDR3 contains 11 residues. Germline V gene data show CDR1 as MDHEN and CDR2 as SYDVKM. The chain's CDR3 is CAASGVHEQYF. CDR3 coding DNA: TGTGCCGCCTCAGGGGTCCACGAGCAGTACTTC.

Notes on this clonotype: This likely reflects a read error, since a far larger clone is one base away. The chain recombines TRBV6-5 with TRBJ2-7; D remains unclear. This CDR3 spans 13 amino acids. Germline CDR1 is MNHEY and CDR2 is SVGAGI. The CDR3 reads CAGSYMVFHEQYF. For the CDR3, the DNA is TGTGCCGGCAGTTATATGGTTTTCCACGAGCAGTACTTC.

The chain carries TRBV19 and TRBJ2-3; D is unclear. The CDR3 covers 12 residues. Trimming took off 11 bases at V and 9 bases at J, with 18 bases between the two ends. In germline, CDR1 is LNHDA, CDR2 SQIVND (reference sequence). The CDR3 DNA reads TGTGCCGCCCAACCAGCCCACCCCACGCAGTATTTT. Its translation: CAAQPAHPTQYF.

This clonotype has a count of ten or more. The J gene is TRBJ1-5, the V gene TRBV5-5; no reliable D call. CDR1 SGHKS and CDR2 YYEKEE come from the germline V gene (reference sequence). V dropped 4 bases and J dropped 2 bases, with 13 bases sitting between them. This CDR3 is 15 amino acids long. The CDR3 protein is CASSPSGSRNQPQHF. The CDR3 region has the DNA TGTGCCAGCAGCCCGTCCGGGTCACGCAATCAGCCCCAGCATTTT.

A word on this clonotype: A much more abundant neighbour one base away suggests this may be a read error. This rearrangement joins TRBV4-1 to TRBJ2-2; the match to TRBD2 covers 11 bases. J was trimmed by 4 bases and V by 3 bases; bases with no gene match: 7. The CDR3 spans 17 residues. Germline V gene data show CDR1 as MGHRA and CDR2 as YSYEKL. Written as DNA, the CDR3 is TGCGCCAGCAGCCACCTGGGACTAGCGGTCATCACCGGGGAGCTGTTTTTT. Its translation: CASSHLGLAVITGELFF.

This rearrangement joins TRBV29-1 to TRBJ1-2; tentatively, D is TRBD1 (5 bases). Germline V gives CDR1 SQVTM, CDR2 ANQGSEA. The length of the CDR3 is 12 residues. V was clipped by 4 bases and J by 4 bases, with 10 bases between them. The CDR3, as DNA: TGCAGCGTTGCAGGGCAGTCCTATGGCTACACCTTC. Protein sequence: CSVAGQSYGYTF.

The sample holds many counts of this clonotype. The chain links TRBV6-2 or TRBV6-3 to TRBJ2-7; D is undetermined. Trimming cost V 5 bases and J 1 base, with 12 bases left between them. The CDR3 extends over 14 amino acids. Germline-derived CDR1 and CDR2 are MNHEY and SVGEGT. The CDR3 here is CASSPGSISYEQYF. The CDR3 DNA follows: TGTGCCAGCAGTCCGGGTTCCATTTCCTACGAGCAGTACTTC.

This clonotype has a count of ten or more. V and J are TRBV20-1 and TRBJ2-7, with D unresolved. CDR3 size: 13 residues. The V gene lost 6 bases and the J gene lost 0 bases, with 12 bases spanning the gap. In germline, CDR1 is DFQATT, CDR2 SNEGSKA (reference sequence). CDR3 region: CSAWAAPSYEQYF. The DNA of the CDR3 is TGCAGTGCGTGGGCAGCCCCCTCCTACGAGCAGTACTTC.

This clonotype was detected ten times or more. V and J are TRBV5-1 and TRBJ2-3, with 8 bases lining up with TRBD1. This CDR3 spans 14 amino acids. Germline assignment: CDR1 SGHRS and CDR2 YFSETQ. V trimming: 6 bases; J trimming: 4 bases; junction bases outside the gene matches: 7. The CDR3 bases are TGCGCCAGCAAACCGGGACAGGCGGCAGATACGCAGTATTTT. Translated: CASKPGQAADTQYF.

In its sample, this clonotype was seen many times. The chain combines TRBV13 with TRBJ1-1; TRBD1 might be the D (5 bases). The V end was cut by 3 bases, the J end by 12 bases, with 11 bases between. The CDR3 sequence is 11 residues long. Germline V gives CDR1 PRHDT, CDR2 FYEKMQ (reference sequence). As DNA, the CDR3 is TGTGCCAGCAGCTTGGCCAGGGTCACTTTCTTT. This encodes CASSLARVTFF. Full variable domain (rest looked up from reference TRBV13 and TRBJ1-1): AAGVIQSPRHLIKEKRETATLKCYPIPRHDTVYWYQQGPGQDPQFLISFYEKMQSDKGSIPDRFSAQQFSDYHSELNMSSLELGDSALYFCASSLARVTFFGQGTRLTVV.

This clonotype turned up a few times. A read error may be the cause here, since a much bigger clone is one base away. The genes are TRBV4-1 and TRBJ2-7; D uncertain. With 4 bases removed from V and 3 bases from J, the gap between germline ends came to 19 bases. Germline CDR1 is MGHRA and CDR2 is YSYEKL. This CDR3 region has 16 residues. The CDR3 region has the DNA TGCGCCAGCAGCCCCTGGGTGGGCCCTTCTAGCTACGAGCAGTACTTC. Translation gives CASSPWVGPSSYEQYF.

This clonotype was seen ten or more times. The chain has TRBV5-1 and TRBJ2-1; TRBD2 aligns across 7 bases. The CDR3 loop spans 14 amino acids. V shed 0 bases and J 6 bases; nucleotides not matched to a gene: 3. Germline values: CDR1 SGHRS, CDR2 YFSETQ. The CDR3 DNA reads TGCGCCAGCAGCTTGGGCCCGGGGGGCAATGAGCAGTTCTTC. Translation: CASSLGPGGNEQFF.

This clonotype was picked up many times. The CDR3 DNA follows: TGTGCCAGCAGCCAAGATCGAACAGGGGCCGCTTTCTTT. It encodes CASSQDRTGAAFF. The gene calls are TRBV14 and TRBJ1-1, with 7 positions matching TRBD1. V dropped 0 bases and J dropped 11; count of bases not matched to a gene: 6. The CDR3 spans 13 residues. Germline V CDR1 and CDR2: SGHDN, FVKESK.

This clonotype was found once. This clone may be a read error of a much larger clone one base away. The gene calls are TRBV18 and TRBJ2-5; 7 bases match TRBD1. The CDR3 loop spans 14 amino acids. Germline V gene data show CDR1 as KGHSH and CDR2 as LQKENI. V trimming: 3 bases; J trimming: 4 bases; junction bases outside the gene matches: 5. The DNA for the CDR3 is TGTGCCAGCTCACCCCGACAGGGAAGAGAGACCCAGTACTTC. This codes for CASSPRQGRETQYF.

The chain carries TRBV5-1 and TRBJ2-7, with D possibly being TRBD1 (6 bases). The CDR3 totals 16 residues. Trimming shortened V by 0 bases and J by 1 base, and 14 bases separated the two germline ends. CDR1 is SGHRS, CDR2 YFSETQ, per germline. CDR3 in DNA: TGCGCCAGCAGCTTGGGGAACAGGGACAAATCCTACGAGCAGTACTTC. It yields the protein CASSLGNRDKSYEQYF. Complete variable domain (other parts from reference TRBV5-1 and TRBJ2-7): KAGVTQTPRYLIKTRGQQVTLSCSPISGHRSVSWYQQTPGQGLQFLFEYFSETQRNKGNFPGRFSGRQFSNSRSEMNVSTLELGDSALYLCASSLGNRDKSYEQYFGPGTRLTVT.

Ten or more counts support this clonotype. V gene TRBV7-2 combines with J gene TRBJ2-5; 8 nucleotides match TRBD2. Looked up from germline, CDR1 is SGHTA and CDR2 is FQGNSA. The V gene end was trimmed by 6 bases and the J gene end by 5 bases; junction bases not matched to a gene: 14. The CDR3 is 16 residues long. This chain's CDR3 is CASSTRGGTLRETQYF. CDR3 DNA sequence: TGTGCCAGCAGTACCCGGGGGGGCACTTTGAGGGAGACCCAGTACTTC.

This clonotype appeared many times. J is TRBJ1-1 and V is TRBV4-1; 10 bases align to TRBD1. The CDR3 consists of 16 residues. J gave up 7 bases and V 2 bases, and 10 bases lay outside the gene matches. Germline loops: CDR1 MGHRA, CDR2 YSYEKL. DNA for the CDR3: TGCGCCAGCAGCCAACCGGGACAGGGGAGGGAGTATGAAGCTTTCTTT. Amino acids: CASSQPGQGREYEAFF.

This clonotype was seen at least ten times. Written as DNA, the CDR3 is TGTGCCAGCAGTGAAGCCTGGGCGGCGGCCTACGAGCAGTACTTC. Amino acid sequence: CASSEAWAAAYEQYF. The gene calls are TRBV2 and TRBJ2-7; no firm D call. This CDR3 contains 15 residues. V lost 0 bases to trimming and J lost 2 bases, with 11 bases between them. Germline V CDR1 and CDR2: SNHLY, FYNNEI.